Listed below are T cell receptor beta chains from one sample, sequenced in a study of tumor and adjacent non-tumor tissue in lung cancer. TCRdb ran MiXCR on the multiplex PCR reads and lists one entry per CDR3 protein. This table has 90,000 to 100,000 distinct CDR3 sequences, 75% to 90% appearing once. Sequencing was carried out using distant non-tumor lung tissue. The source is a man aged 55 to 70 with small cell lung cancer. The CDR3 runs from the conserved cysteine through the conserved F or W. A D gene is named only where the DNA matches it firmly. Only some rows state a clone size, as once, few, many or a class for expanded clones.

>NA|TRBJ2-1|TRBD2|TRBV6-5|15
TGTGCCAGCAACCGACTAGCGGGACTAAGGAATGAGCAGTTCTTC
CASNRLAGLRNEQFF
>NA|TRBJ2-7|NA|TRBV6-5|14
TGTGCCAGTAGTTACTCGAACGGGGACTACGAGCAGTACTTC
CASSYSNGDYEQYF
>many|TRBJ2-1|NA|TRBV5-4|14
TGTGCCAGCAGCGGGGGGACTTCCCAAGGGGGTGCGTTCTTC
CASSGGTSQGGAFF
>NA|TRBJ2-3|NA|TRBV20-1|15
TGCAATGCTACCCAGAATAAGGGCAGCACAGATACGCAGTATTTT
CNATQNKGSTDTQYF
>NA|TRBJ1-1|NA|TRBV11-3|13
TGTGGCAGCTTAGAGGGAGAGGACACTGAAGCTTTCTTT
CGSLEGEDTEAFF
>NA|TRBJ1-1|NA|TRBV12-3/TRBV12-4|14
TGTGCCAGCAGTGCCTGTGGGGGGTGCACTGAAGCTTTCTTT
CASSACGGCTEAFF
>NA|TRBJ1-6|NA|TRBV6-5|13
TGTGCCAGTACGATGGGGGGTTATTCGCCCTTCCACTTT
CASTMGGYSPFHF
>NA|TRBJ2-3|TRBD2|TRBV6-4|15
TGTGCCAGCAGCTCTACTTCGGGGGAGGGAGATATGCAATATTTT
CASSSTSGEGDMQYF
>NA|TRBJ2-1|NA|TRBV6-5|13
TGTGCCAGCAGCCGCTCCGGGTACTATGAGCAGTTTTTC
CASSRSGYYEQFF
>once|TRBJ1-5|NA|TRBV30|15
TGTGCCTGGAGAGGTGGGACAAGGGGCAATCAGTCCCAGCATTTT
CAWRGGTRGNQSQHF
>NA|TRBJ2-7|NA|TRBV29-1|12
TGCAGCACCCGGGACACCTCCTACGGGCAGTGCTTC
CSTRDTSYGQCF
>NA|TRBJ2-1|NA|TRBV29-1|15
TGCAGCGTGGAACTAGTGGGAGTAGTAAGTAATGAACAGCTCTTC
CSVELVGVVSNEQLF
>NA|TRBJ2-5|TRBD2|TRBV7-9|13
TGTGCCAGCAGCATAGGCGGGAGCGAGACCCAGTACTTC
CASSIGGSETQYF
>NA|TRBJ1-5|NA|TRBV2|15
TGTGCCAGCAGTGAAGGCAGTTCGAACAATCAGCCCCAGCATTTC
CASSEGSSNNQPQHF